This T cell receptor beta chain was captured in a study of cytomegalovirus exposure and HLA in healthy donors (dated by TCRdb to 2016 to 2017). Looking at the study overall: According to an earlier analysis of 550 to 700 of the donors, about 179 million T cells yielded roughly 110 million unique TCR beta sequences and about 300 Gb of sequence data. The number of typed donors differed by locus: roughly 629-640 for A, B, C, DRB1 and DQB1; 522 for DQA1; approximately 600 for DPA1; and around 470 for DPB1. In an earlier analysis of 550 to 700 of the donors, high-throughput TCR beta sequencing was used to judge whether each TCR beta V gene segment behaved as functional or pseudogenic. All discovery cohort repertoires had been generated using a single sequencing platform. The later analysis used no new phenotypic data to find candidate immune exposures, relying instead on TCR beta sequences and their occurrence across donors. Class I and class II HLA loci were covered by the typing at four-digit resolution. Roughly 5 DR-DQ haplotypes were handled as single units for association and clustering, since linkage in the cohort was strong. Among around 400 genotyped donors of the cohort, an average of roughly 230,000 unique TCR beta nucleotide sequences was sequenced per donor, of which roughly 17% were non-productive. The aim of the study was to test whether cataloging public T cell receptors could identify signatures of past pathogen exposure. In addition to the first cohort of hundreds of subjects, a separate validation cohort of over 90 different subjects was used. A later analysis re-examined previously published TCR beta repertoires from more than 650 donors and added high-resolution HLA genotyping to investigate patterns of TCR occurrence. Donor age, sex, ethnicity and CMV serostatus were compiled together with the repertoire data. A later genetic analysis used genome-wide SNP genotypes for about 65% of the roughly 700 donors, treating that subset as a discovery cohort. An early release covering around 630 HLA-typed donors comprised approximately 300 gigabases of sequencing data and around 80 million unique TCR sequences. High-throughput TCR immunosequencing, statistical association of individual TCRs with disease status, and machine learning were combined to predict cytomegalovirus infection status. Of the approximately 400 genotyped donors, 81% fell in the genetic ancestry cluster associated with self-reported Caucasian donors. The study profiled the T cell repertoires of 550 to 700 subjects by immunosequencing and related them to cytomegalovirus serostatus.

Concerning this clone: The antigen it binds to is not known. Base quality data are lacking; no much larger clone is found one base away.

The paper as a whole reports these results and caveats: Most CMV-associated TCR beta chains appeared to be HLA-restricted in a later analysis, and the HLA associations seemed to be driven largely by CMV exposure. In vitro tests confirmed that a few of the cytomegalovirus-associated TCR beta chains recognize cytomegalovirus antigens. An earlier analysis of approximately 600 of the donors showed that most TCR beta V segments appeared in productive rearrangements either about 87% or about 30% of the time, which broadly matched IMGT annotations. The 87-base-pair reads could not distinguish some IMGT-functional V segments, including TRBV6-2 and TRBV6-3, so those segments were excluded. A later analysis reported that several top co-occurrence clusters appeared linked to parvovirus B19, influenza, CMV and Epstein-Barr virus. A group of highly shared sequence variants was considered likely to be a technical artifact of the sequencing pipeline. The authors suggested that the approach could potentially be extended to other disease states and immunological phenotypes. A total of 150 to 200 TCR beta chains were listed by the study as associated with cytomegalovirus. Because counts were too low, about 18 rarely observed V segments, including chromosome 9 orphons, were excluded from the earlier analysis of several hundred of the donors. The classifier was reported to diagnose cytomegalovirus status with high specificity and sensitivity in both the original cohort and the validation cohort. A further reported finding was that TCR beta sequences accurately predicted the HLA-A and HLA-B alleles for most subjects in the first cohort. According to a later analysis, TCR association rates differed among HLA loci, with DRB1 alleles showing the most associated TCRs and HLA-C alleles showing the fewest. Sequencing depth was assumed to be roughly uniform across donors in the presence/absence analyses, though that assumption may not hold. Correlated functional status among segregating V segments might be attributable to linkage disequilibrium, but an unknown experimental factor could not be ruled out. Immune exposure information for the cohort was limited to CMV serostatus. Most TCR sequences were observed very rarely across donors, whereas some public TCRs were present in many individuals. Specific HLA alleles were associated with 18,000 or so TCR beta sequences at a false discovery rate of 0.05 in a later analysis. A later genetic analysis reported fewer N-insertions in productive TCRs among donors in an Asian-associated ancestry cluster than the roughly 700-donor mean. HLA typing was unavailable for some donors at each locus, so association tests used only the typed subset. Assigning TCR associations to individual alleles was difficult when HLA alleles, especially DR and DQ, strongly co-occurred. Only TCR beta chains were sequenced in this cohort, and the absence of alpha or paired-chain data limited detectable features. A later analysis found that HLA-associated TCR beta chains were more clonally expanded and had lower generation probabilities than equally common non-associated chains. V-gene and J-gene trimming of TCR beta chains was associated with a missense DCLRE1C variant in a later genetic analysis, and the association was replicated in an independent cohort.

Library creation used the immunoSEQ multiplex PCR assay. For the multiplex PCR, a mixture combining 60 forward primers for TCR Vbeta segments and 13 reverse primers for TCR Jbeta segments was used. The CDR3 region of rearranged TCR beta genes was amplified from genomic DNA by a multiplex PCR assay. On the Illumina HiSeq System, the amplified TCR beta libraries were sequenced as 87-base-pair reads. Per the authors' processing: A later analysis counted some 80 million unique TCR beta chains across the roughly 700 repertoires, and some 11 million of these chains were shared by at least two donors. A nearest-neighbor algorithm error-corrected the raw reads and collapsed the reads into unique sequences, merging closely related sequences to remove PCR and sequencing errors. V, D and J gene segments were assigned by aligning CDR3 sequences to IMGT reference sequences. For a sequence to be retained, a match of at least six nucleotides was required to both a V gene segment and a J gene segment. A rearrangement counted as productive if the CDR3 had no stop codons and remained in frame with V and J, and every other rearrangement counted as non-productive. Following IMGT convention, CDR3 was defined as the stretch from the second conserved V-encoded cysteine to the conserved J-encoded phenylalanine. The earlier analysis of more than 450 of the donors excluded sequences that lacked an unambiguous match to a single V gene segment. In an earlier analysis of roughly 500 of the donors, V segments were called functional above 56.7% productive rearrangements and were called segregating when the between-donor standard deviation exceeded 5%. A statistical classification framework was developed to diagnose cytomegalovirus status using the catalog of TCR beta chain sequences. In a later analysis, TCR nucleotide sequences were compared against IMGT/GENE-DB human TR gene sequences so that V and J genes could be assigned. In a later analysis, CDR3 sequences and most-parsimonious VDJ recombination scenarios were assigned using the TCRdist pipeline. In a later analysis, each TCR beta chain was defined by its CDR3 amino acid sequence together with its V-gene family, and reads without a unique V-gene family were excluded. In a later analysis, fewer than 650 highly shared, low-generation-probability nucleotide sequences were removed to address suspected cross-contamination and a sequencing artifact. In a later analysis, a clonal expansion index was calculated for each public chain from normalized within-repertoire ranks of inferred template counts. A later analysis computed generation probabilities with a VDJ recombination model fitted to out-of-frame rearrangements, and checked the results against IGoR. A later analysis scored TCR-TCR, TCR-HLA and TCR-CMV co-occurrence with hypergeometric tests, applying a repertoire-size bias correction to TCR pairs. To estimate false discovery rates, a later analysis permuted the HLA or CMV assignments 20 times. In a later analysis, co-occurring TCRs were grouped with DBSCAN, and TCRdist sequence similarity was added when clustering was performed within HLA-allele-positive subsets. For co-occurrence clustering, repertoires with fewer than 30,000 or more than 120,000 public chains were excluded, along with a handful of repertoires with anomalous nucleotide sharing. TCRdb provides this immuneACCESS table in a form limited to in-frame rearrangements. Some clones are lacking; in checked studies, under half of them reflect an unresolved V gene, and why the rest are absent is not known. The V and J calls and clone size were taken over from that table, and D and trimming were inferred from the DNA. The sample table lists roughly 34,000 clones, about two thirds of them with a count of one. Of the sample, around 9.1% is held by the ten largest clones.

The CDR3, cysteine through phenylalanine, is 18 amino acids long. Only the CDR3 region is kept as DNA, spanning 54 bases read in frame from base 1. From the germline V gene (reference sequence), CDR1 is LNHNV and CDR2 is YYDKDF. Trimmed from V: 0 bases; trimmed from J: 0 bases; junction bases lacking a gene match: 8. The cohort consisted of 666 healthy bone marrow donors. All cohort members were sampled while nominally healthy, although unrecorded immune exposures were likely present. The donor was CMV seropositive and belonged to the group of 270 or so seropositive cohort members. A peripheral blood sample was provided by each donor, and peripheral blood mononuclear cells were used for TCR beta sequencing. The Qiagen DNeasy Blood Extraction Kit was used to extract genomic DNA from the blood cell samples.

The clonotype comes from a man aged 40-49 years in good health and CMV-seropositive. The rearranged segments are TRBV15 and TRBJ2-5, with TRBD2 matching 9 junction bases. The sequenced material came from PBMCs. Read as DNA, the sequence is TGTGCCACCAGCAGAGAGGGGGTGGCGGGGGGGAACCAAGAGACCCAGTACTTC. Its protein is CATSREGVAGGNQETQYF. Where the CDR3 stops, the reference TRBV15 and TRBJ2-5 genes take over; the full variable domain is DAMVIQNPRYQVTQFGKPVTLSCSQTLNHNVMYWYQQKSSQAPKLLFHYYDKDFNNEADTPDNFQSRRPNTSFCFLDIRSPGLGDTAMYLCATSREGVAGGNQETQYFGPGTRLLVL.